This T cell receptor (beta chain) is drawn from a study of a mutant IDH1 vaccine in newly diagnosed glioma. About the study: Treated patients showed a male proportion of roughly 62%, a female proportion of around 40%, and a mean age of 40.4 years. Study-wide results and caveats: Any relationship between pseudoprogression and changes in top peripheral T cell clonotypes seemed absent.

The CDR3 covers 12 residues. Trimming removed 2 bases from V and 6 bases from J, with 7 bases in between. Germline V gene data show CDR1 as SGHVS and CDR2 as FQNEAQ. This clone is a singleton in its sample. Its cognate antigen is unknown. Time point here: week 5, during vaccination. One vaccine dose held 300 ug of mutant IDH1 20-mer peptide and came with topical imiquimod. Clones were read by immunoSEQ multiplex PCR, and TCRdb kept only the in-frame ones, dropping some. The data show 25,000 to 35,000 clones, approximately 88% seen once. The chain is built from TRBV7-8 and TRBJ1-1; D unresolved. The sequencing here drew on PBMCs, taken from a glioma patient whose treatment included an IDH1 peptide vaccine. This clonotype was sampled from a man aged 18 to 29 with glioma. This CDR3 is CASSLLLAEAFF. CDR3 DNA: TGTGCCAGCAGCTTACTGTTGGCTGAAGCTTTCTTT.